The 27 T cell receptor beta chains in this list originate from one sample, sequenced in a study of shared clonotypes between healthy human individuals. Sequencing used immunoSEQ multiplex PCR; TCRdb keeps in-frame clones, though not all of them. There are some 2.3 million clones in the sample; approximately 93% occur only once, and around 0.4% lies in the top ten. The sample consisted of naive CD4+ T cells from PBMCs. The subset here: CD45RA+ positively selected. These receptors came from a man aged 18 to 30 in good health. Some clones in this sample may be carry-over from other donors' samples.

The CDR3 DNA follows: TGTGCTGCACTATTAGTTAGGGTTCCCAAAAACATTCAGTACTTC. Its translation is CAALLVRVPKNIQYF. The chain links TRBV30 to TRBJ2-4, with unresolved D. Germline V gene data show CDR1 as GTSNPN and CDR2 as SVGIG (reference sequence). This CDR3 has 15 amino acids.

The chain carries TRBV11-2 and TRBJ2-5; perhaps TRBD1 as D (6 bases). V was trimmed by 1 base and J by 4 bases, leaving 10 bases between them. The CDR3 covers 14 residues. Germline V gene data show CDR1 as SGHAT and CDR2 as FQNNGV. CDR3 sequence (DNA): TGTGCCAGCAGCTTAGTAGCACAGGGAGAGACCCAGTACTTC. This sequence encodes CASSLVAQGETQYF.

V and J are TRBV9 and TRBJ2-1; TRBD2 agrees at 8 bases. With 0 bases clipped from V and 2 bases from J, the junction kept 1 base outside the gene matches. CDR1 and CDR2 (germline): SGDLS, YYNGEE. The CDR3 loop spans 15 amino acids. This CDR3 is CASSVDSGTYNEQFF. CDR3 DNA: TGTGCCAGCAGCGTAGATAGCGGGACCTACAATGAGCAGTTCTTC.

The V and J genes are TRBV7-3 and TRBJ1-5; 10 bases fit TRBD1. The germline CDR1 and CDR2 sequences are SGHTA and FQGTGA. This CDR3 region has 21 residues. The trim removed 5 bases at V and 0 bases at J, leaving 19 bases unmatched. The CDR3: CASSVCNIRDRGRGSNQPQHF. The CDR3 DNA reads TGTGCCAGCAGCGTCTGTAACATCCGGGACAGGGGTCGTGGTAGCAATCAGCCCCAGCATTTT.

V gene TRBV5-4 combines with J gene TRBJ2-1; no clear D gene. V shed 0 bases and J shed 5 bases, with 9 bases lying between them. The CDR3 extends over 14 amino acids. Looked up from germline, CDR1 is SGHNT and CDR2 is YYREEE (reference sequence). The CDR3 reads CASSLVLGDNEQFF. The CDR3 nucleotides are TGTGCCAGCAGCTTGGTCCTTGGGGACAATGAGCAGTTCTTC. The full variable domain, its missing parts supplied by reference TRBV5-4 and TRBJ2-1, is ETGVTQSPTHLIKTRGQQVTLRCSSQSGHNTVSWYQQALGQGPQFIFQYYREEENGRGNFPPRFSGLQFPNYSSELNVNALELDDSALYLCASSLVLGDNEQFFGPGTRLTVL.

The chain has TRBV6-1 and TRBJ1-1; the D gene is possibly TRBD1 (5 bases). V gave up 7 bases and J gave up 1 base, with 13 bases separating them. In germline, CDR1 is MNHNS, CDR2 SASEGT. The CDR3 runs 14 residues. Here the CDR3 DNA reads TGTGCCAGCACCCCGGGACTGACGAACACTGAAGCTTTCTTT. Its translation is CASTPGLTNTEAFF.

The CDR3, as DNA: TGCAGCCTCGGACAGGGCAACAATGAGCAGTTCTTC. Its protein is CSLGQGNNEQFF. V gene TRBV29-1 combines with J gene TRBJ2-1; 8 positions agree with TRBD1. The V gene's germline CDR1 is SQVTM and CDR2 ANQGSEA. This CDR3 comprises 12 residues. The junction had 5 bases not matched to a gene; V was cut back by 8 bases and J by 5 bases.

This clone appeared once. The same CDR3 is also encoded by other DNA sequences in this sample. This rearrangement joins TRBV18 to TRBJ2-3; possible D gene TRBD2, 5 bases. The CDR3 runs to 14 residues. Per the germline V gene, CDR1 is KGHSH and CDR2 is LQKENI. V lost 3 bases and J 0 bases, leaving 7 bases between the germline ends. The CDR3 sequence is CASSPRTSTDTQYF. CDR3 coding DNA: TGTGCCAGCTCACCCCGGACTAGCACAGATACGCAGTATTTT.

V gene TRBV6-6 combines with J gene TRBJ2-1; D possibly uses TRBD1 or TRBD2 (6 bases each). The V gene lost 6 bases and the J gene lost 10 bases, with 22 bases spanning the gap. The CDR3 sequence is 15 residues long. Germline V gives CDR1 MNHNY, CDR2 SVGAGI (reference sequence). DNA for the CDR3: TGTGCCAGCAGCTTAACCGTTGGGGGCGGAGGGGAGCAGTTCTTC. Its protein product is CASSLTVGGGGEQFF.

V gene TRBV5-1 combines with J gene TRBJ2-5; D unresolved. CDR1 is SGHRS, CDR2 YFSETQ, per germline. V was cut by 7 bases and J by 5 bases, with 12 bases left in between. The CDR3 totals 12 residues. CDR3 sequence (DNA): TGCGCCAGCTGGGGAATCGGGGAGACCCAGTACTTC. Translation gives CASWGIGETQYF.

This chain's CDR3 is CASSQESTSGRTQYF. Here the CDR3 DNA reads TGTGCCAGCAGCCAAGAATCGACTAGCGGGAGGACGCAGTATTTT. V usage is TRBV4-2 and J usage is TRBJ2-3, with TRBD2 matching 13 bases. After removal of 0 bases from V and 9 bases from J, the junction contained 3 bases not matched to a gene. Germline V gives CDR1 LGHNA, CDR2 YNFKEQ. This CDR3 has 15 amino acids.

V is TRBV7-3 and J is TRBJ2-5; D is uncertain. The CDR3 is 14 amino acids. Germline V gene lookup returns CDR1 SGHTA and CDR2 FQGTGA. V lost 3 bases and J 4 bases, leaving 12 bases between the germline ends. CDR3 nucleotides: TGTGCCAGCAGCTTCGGGTCGCCTGGAGAGACCCAGTACTTC. This gives the protein CASSFGSPGETQYF.

The CDR3 reads CASSPHVVTNTEAFF. CDR3 sequence (DNA): TGTGCCAGCTCACCCCACGTGGTGACGAACACTGAAGCTTTCTTT. The chain joins TRBV18 to TRBJ1-1; no clear D. The CDR3 is 15 amino acids. Germline V gene sequence: CDR1 KGHSH, CDR2 LQKENI. Trimming stripped 3 bases from V and 1 base from J, with 12 bases between.

The sample holds a few counts of this clone. The chain employs TRBV7-3 and TRBJ2-2; no clear D gene. V lost 1 base, J lost 7 bases, and 13 bases lay in between. Germline V gene lookup returns CDR1 SGHTA and CDR2 FQGTGA. This CDR3 has 15 amino acids. The CDR3 region has the DNA TGTGCCAGCAGCTTAAATTTGGCCTCCGGCGGGGAGCTGTTTTTT. Protein: CASSLNLASGGELFF.

V and J are TRBV18 and TRBJ2-5; D remains ambiguous. The CDR3 extends over 14 amino acids. V lost 0 bases to trimming and J lost 2 bases, with 7 bases between them. Germline V lookup: CDR1 KGHSH, CDR2 LQKENI. DNA of the CDR3: TGTGCCAGCTCACCACCGTGGGGACAAGAGACCCAGTACTTC. This sequence encodes CASSPPWGQETQYF.

In regard to this clone: The same CDR3 can be traced to other DNA sequences in this sample. J is TRBJ2-7 and V is TRBV2, with 9 positions matching TRBD1. The V gene end was trimmed by 6 bases and the J gene end by 6 bases; junction bases not matched to a gene: 3. The CDR3 has 12 residues. Germline V gene data show CDR1 as SNHLY and CDR2 as FYNNEI. The CDR3 DNA reads TGTGCCAGCAGGGACAGGGGCGGCGAGCAGTACTTC. Translated: CASRDRGGEQYF.

In regard to this clone: Different DNA sequences within this sample yield the same CDR3. The genes are TRBV7-2 and TRBJ1-2, with 8 bases matching TRBD1. This CDR3 contains 13 residues. Germline assignment: CDR1 SGHTA and CDR2 FQGNSA. Trimming cost V 3 bases and J 3 bases; bases outside gene matches: 0. The CDR3 DNA reads TGTGCCAGCAGCTTGACAGGGGACTATGGCTACACCTTC. This translates into CASSLTGDYGYTF. Variable domain in full (rest from reference TRBV7-2 and TRBJ1-2): GAGVSQSPSNKVTEKGKDVELRCDPISGHTALYWYRQSLGQGLEFLIYFQGNSAPDKSGLPSDRFSAERTGGSVSTLTIQRTQQEDSAVYLCASSLTGDYGYTFGSGTRLTVV.

This clone came up once. This sequence joins TRBV28 and TRBJ1-4; 9 bases line up with TRBD1. The V gene's germline CDR1 is MDHEN and CDR2 SYDVKM. There are 18 residues in the CDR3. Losses at the gene ends were 4 bases for V and 4 bases for J; bases not matched to a gene: 13. The CDR3 loop is CASSSQPGTGNLNEKLFF. For the CDR3, the DNA is TGTGCCAGCAGTTCCCAACCCGGGACAGGGAACCTTAATGAAAAACTGTTTTTT.

The J gene is TRBJ1-1, the V gene TRBV6-4, with D tentatively TRBD1 (5 bases). The germline V and J ends were trimmed by 7 bases and 4 bases, with 19 bases remaining between them. The CDR3 has 15 residues. Germline loops: CDR1 MRHNA, CDR2 SNTAGT. The CDR3 DNA follows: TGTGCCAGCAAGTTGGTTGGGTATAGGGGCACTGAAGCTTTCTTT. This sequence encodes CASKLVGYRGTEAFF.

The chain links TRBV30 to TRBJ2-5, with 9 positions matching TRBD1. Germline assignment: CDR1 GTSNPN and CDR2 SVGIG (reference sequence). The CDR3 is made up of 13 amino acids. The V segment lost 3 bases and the J segment 5 bases; nucleotides outside the gene matches: 4. The CDR3 DNA follows: TGTGCCTGGAGACAGGGGGCCTGGGAGACCCAGTACTTC. Protein product: CAWRQGAWETQYF.

J is TRBJ2-1 and V is TRBV7-8; perhaps TRBD1 as D (6 bases). The CDR3 consists of 16 residues. CDR1 SGHVS and CDR2 FQNEAQ come from the germline V gene. V shed 5 bases and J shed 10 bases, with 24 bases lying between them. The CDR3 loop reads CASSDIQGRVGREQFF. CDR3 in DNA: TGTGCCAGCAGCGATATACAGGGCAGGGTGGGTAGGGAGCAGTTCTTC. The whole variable domain, filled in from reference TRBV7-8 and TRBJ2-1, reads GAGVSQSPRYKVAKRGQDVALRCDPISGHVSLFWYQQALGQGPEFLTYFQNEAQLDKSGLPSDRFFAERPEGSVSTLKIQRTQQEDSAVYLCASSDIQGRVGREQFFGPGTRLTVL.

For the CDR3, the DNA is TGCGCCAGCAGGAAGACAGGGGGTGACCCTCGCAATCAGCCCCAGCATTTT. Protein: CASRKTGGDPRNQPQHF. The chain carries TRBV4-1 and TRBJ1-5; 9 bases fit TRBD1. The CDR3 extends over 17 amino acids. V was clipped by 6 bases and J by 2 bases; unmatched bases: 11. The germline V gene has CDR1 MGHRA and CDR2 YSYEKL.

This sequence joins TRBV6-5 and TRBJ2-7, with 7 bases aligning to TRBD2. Germline assignment: CDR1 MNHEY and CDR2 SVGAGI. Trimming cost V 5 bases and J 3 bases; bases outside gene matches: 10. CDR3 length: 15 residues. The CDR3 bases are TGTGCCAGCAGTGGTAATAGCGGGCGAGGCTACGAGCAGTACTTC. It codes for CASSGNSGRGYEQYF.

The CDR3 loop is CASSSAGAKNIQYF. The CDR3 bases are TGTGCCAGCAGTTCCGCGGGGGCCAAAAACATTCAGTACTTC. The chain couples TRBV28 to TRBJ2-4; D is possibly TRBD2 (6 bases). Looked up from germline, CDR1 is MDHEN and CDR2 is SYDVKM. V dropped 4 bases and J dropped 1 base, with 8 bases sitting between them. The CDR3 totals 14 residues.

V is TRBV15 and J is TRBJ2-7; perhaps TRBD2 as D (6 bases). The length of the CDR3 is 14 residues. Germline V lookup: CDR1 LNHNV, CDR2 YYDKDF (reference sequence). Between the trimmed V and J ends, which lost 5 bases and 5 bases, there was a span of 16 bases. CDR3 sequence: CATSAGGGVHEQYF. CDR3 coding DNA: TGTGCCACCAGCGCTGGGGGAGGCGTACACGAGCAGTACTTC.

The chain has TRBV4-3 and TRBJ2-7; D uncertain. The CDR3 length is 17 residues. Trimming shortened V by 2 bases and J by 0 bases, and 17 bases separated the two germline ends. The germline V gene has CDR1 LGHNA and CDR2 YSLEER. CDR3 sequence: CASSQSHDLEVSYEQYF. In DNA, the CDR3 is TGCGCCAGCAGCCAATCCCACGACCTTGAAGTCTCCTACGAGCAGTACTTC.

This rearrangement joins TRBV19 to TRBJ1-4; D gene unclear. With 3 bases removed from V and 0 bases from J, the gap between germline ends came to 2 bases. Germline CDR1 and CDR2: LNHDA and SQIVND (reference sequence). The CDR3 loop spans 13 amino acids. CDR3 DNA sequence: TGTGCCAGTAGTATGACAACTAATGAAAAACTGTTTTTT. Encoded protein: CASSMTTNEKLFF. The complete variable domain, with remaining parts taken from reference TRBV19 and TRBJ1-4, reads DGGITQSPKYLFRKEGQNVTLSCEQNLNHDAMYWYRQDPGQGLRLIYYSQIVNDFQKGDIAEGYSVSREKKESFPLTVTSAQKNPTAFYLCASSMTTNEKLFFGSGTQLSVL.